The sequence of this T cell receptor (beta chain) was determined in a study of blood T cell repertoires in COVID-19. Germline V gives CDR1 KGHSH, CDR2 LQKENI. V dropped 3 bases and J dropped 2; count of bases not matched to a gene: 4. The CDR3 is 15 residues long. The protocol was immunoSEQ multiplex PCR, while the TCRdb copy is restricted to in-frame clones and leaves out a portion. The data show some 31,000 clones, 60% to 85% seen once. The source is a woman between 65 and 79 years old with active or convalescent COVID-19. The genes are TRBV18 and TRBJ1-3; TRBD1 agrees at 7 bases. The sequenced material came from peripheral blood. CDR3 loop: CASSPSTGTGNTIYF. The CDR3 DNA reads TGTGCCAGCTCACCCTCGACAGGGACTGGAAACACCATATATTTT.